The 23 T cell receptor beta chains presented below share a single source sample, sequenced in a study of regulatory T cells in long-lasting Graves disease (dated by TCRdb to about 2021). The receptor library was made with multiplex PCR. The run used an Illumina HiSeq 4000. To build TCR beta libraries, CDR3 regions were amplified by Arm-PCR using iRepertoire HTBI primers. The public reads were reprocessed in TCRdb via fastp at Q25 and MiXCR, keeping in-frame beta chains. Rows are combined by CDR3 protein, so each entry shows the most common genes and DNA. This sample has 400,000 to 500,000 distinct CDR3 sequences in its table, and 22% of those were observed once. The ten biggest clones cover approximately 14% of the sample. The sample's time point label is to be understood as: persistent/refractory GD, antithyroid drugs over 5 years with positive TRAb. For both TCR sequencing and RNA sequencing, RNA was extracted from PBMCs in TRIzol.

Material: peripheral blood mononuclear cells (PBMCs), obtained when the disease was refractory, from a patient treated with antithyroid drugs. The source is a female donor with Graves disease.

This clonotype has a count of ten or more. The chain has TRBV7-2 and TRBJ1-2; weak D call: TRBD1 (6 bases). The CDR3 totals 13 residues. Trimming removed 5 bases from V and 4 bases from J, with 11 bases in between. The germline CDR1 and CDR2 sequences are SGHTA and FQGNSA. Here the CDR3 reads CASSLGQLYGYTF. The CDR3 coding sequence is TGTGCCAGCAGCCTCGGACAGCTCTATGGCTACACCTTC.

There are a few counts of this clonotype. This chain links TRBV5-1 with TRBJ1-2; possible D gene TRBD1, 5 bases. V dropped 0 bases and J dropped 8 bases, with 11 bases sitting between them. Germline CDR1 reads SGHRS; CDR2 reads YFSETQ. The CDR3 consists of 13 residues. CDR3 nucleotide sequence: TGCGCCAGCAGCTTGGACCCAGGGTTGGGCTACACCTTC. Protein product: CASSLDPGLGYTF. The variable domain in full, completed from reference TRBV5-1 and TRBJ1-2, reads KAGVTQTPRYLIKTRGQQVTLSCSPISGHRSVSWYQQTPGQGLQFLFEYFSETQRNKGNFPGRFSGRQFSNSRSEMNVSTLELGDSALYLCASSLDPGLGYTFGSGTRLTVV.

This clonotype was observed a handful of times. The chain employs TRBV4-3 and TRBJ2-7; D possibly corresponds to TRBD2 (5 bases). Trimming pared 1 base from V and 3 bases from J, leaving 10 bases between. This CDR3 has 14 amino acids. Looked up from germline, CDR1 is LGHNA and CDR2 is YSLEER. CDR3 bases: TGCGCCAGCAGCCAAGGAATGAGGGACTACGAGCAGTACTTC. This codes for CASSQGMRDYEQYF.

The chain employs TRBV28 and TRBJ1-5; 8 bases agree with TRBD1. V dropped 10 bases and J dropped 7; count of bases not matched to a gene: 9. This CDR3 region has 13 residues. Germline V gives CDR1 MDHEN, CDR2 SYDVKM. For the CDR3, the DNA is TGTGCCAACCAGGGGGCTTCAGGCCAGCCCCAGCATTTT. This sequence encodes CANQGASGQPQHF.

The chain employs TRBV2 and TRBJ2-1; 10 bases agree with TRBD2. Germline-derived CDR1 and CDR2 are SNHLY and FYNNEI. The CDR3 has 14 residues. CDR3 DNA sequence: TGTGGCGTAGCGGGGGGCATCTCCTACAATGAGCAGTTCTTC. Translating gives CGVAGGISYNEQFF.

This clonotype has just one count. Likely a read error: the CDR3 ends without its conserved phenylalanine or tryptophan. The rearrangement uses TRBV7-2 and TRBJ2-7; D might be TRBD1 (6 bases). The V gene lost 5 bases and the J gene lost 0 bases, with 11 bases spanning the gap. The CDR3 length is 14 residues. Germline CDR1 SGHTA, CDR2 FQGNSA. CDR3 loop: CASSIQGSSYEQYS. The CDR3 region has the DNA TGTGCCAGCAGCATACAGGGTAGCTCCTACGAGCAGTACTCC.

This chain links TRBV7-9 with TRBJ2-7; no firm D call. V gave up 5 bases and J gave up 4 bases, with 6 bases separating them. This CDR3 comprises 11 residues. The V gene's germline CDR1 is SEHNR and CDR2 FQNEAQ (reference sequence). The CDR3 DNA sequence: TGTGCCAGCAGCATGGGATACGAGCAGTACTTC. Its translation: CASSMGYEQYF.

The gene calls are TRBV7-2 and TRBJ2-5; D gene ambiguous. Germline V gives CDR1 SGHTA, CDR2 FQGNSA. V was clipped by 5 bases and J by 1 base, with 11 bases between them. There are 14 residues in the CDR3. CDR3 coding DNA: TGTGCCAGCAGCCTCTTCCGGGCCCAAGAGACCCAGTACTTC. The encoded protein is CASSLFRAQETQYF.

In its sample, this clonotype was seen many times. V is TRBV6-5 and J is TRBJ2-4; D tentatively fits TRBD1 or TRBD2 (5 bases each). V was pared by 0 bases and J by 5 bases, with 11 bases between. The CDR3 runs 15 residues. Per the germline V gene, CDR1 is MNHEY and CDR2 is SVGAGI. The CDR3 nucleotides read TGTGCCAGCAGTTACTCCCGGGACGGGGAAAACATTCAGTACTTC. It yields the protein CASSYSRDGENIQYF.

This clonotype has at least ten counts. The genes are TRBV19 and TRBJ1-2, with D maybe TRBD1 (6 bases). The V gene lost 3 bases and the J gene lost 6 bases, with 14 bases spanning the gap. Germline V gene lookup returns CDR1 LNHDA and CDR2 SQIVND (reference sequence). This CDR3 has 14 amino acids. In DNA form, the CDR3 reads TGTGCCAGTAGTATCCTACAGGGCGGGGATGGCTACACCTTC. Its protein is CASSILQGGDGYTF.

CDR3 residues: CASSLYNYGYTF. CDR3 sequence (DNA): TGTGCCAGCAGTTTATATAACTATGGCTACACCTTC. The rearrangement links TRBV28 to TRBJ1-2; D is unresolved. This CDR3 has 12 amino acids. From germline, CDR1 is MDHEN and CDR2 SYDVKM. Trimming shortened V by 1 base and J by 1 base, and 1 base separated the two germline ends.

The V call is TRBV28, the J call TRBJ2-1; TRBD2 aligns across 12 bases. V shed 4 bases and J 10 bases; nucleotides not matched to a gene: 14. Germline lookup yields CDR1 MDHEN and CDR2 SYDVKM. The CDR3 loop spans 17 amino acids. The CDR3 coding sequence is TGTGCCAGCAGTTCCACCTCGACTAGCGGGAGTGGTTACGAGCAGTTCTTC. This codes for CASSSTSTSGSGYEQFF.

Details on this clonotype: A read error is possible here, since a much larger clone lies one base away. This chain joins TRBV20-1 and TRBJ2-5; 8 bases map to TRBD1. This CDR3 spans 13 amino acids. Germline V gene sequence: CDR1 DFQATT, CDR2 SNEGSKA (reference sequence). The CDR3 loop is CSGRAGGRETRYF. The CDR3 nucleotides are TGCAGTGGCAGAGCAGGGGGCAGGGAGACCCGGTACTTC.

A few counts support this clonotype. This chain uses TRBV15 with TRBJ2-2; 13 bases agree with TRBD2. V lost 3 bases to trimming and J lost 1 base; unmatched junction nucleotides: 11. CDR3 length: 20 residues. CDR1 is LNHNV and CDR2 is YYDKDF in the germline V gene (reference sequence). The CDR3 nucleotides read TGTGCCACCAGCAGTCGGAGTGGACTAGCGGGGGCCGAGAACACCGGGGAGCTGTTTTTT. Amino acid sequence: CATSSRSGLAGAENTGELFF. Together with reference TRBV15 and TRBJ2-2, the CDR3 gives the full variable domain: DAMVIQNPRYQVTQFGKPVTLSCSQTLNHNVMYWYQQKSSQAPKLLFHYYDKDFNNEADTPDNFQSRRPNTSFCFLDIRSPGLGDTAMYLCATSSRSGLAGAENTGELFFGEGSRLTVL.

A few counts support this clonotype. The V and J genes are TRBV6-2 or TRBV6-3 and TRBJ1-4, with D perhaps TRBD1 (5 bases). V lost 5 bases to trimming and J lost 5 bases, with 6 bases between them. CDR3 length equals 12 residues. Germline CDR1 reads MNHEY; CDR2 reads SVGEGT. The CDR3 here is CASSGTNEKLFF. CDR3 in DNA: TGTGCCAGCAGTGGGACCAATGAAAAACTGTTTTTT.

The rearrangement links TRBV28 to TRBJ2-5, with TRBD1 matching over 12 bases. The J segment lost 5 bases and the V segment lost 6 bases, leaving 10 bases of the junction unmatched. CDR3 size: 16 residues. Germline assignment: CDR1 MDHEN and CDR2 SYDVKM. The CDR3 spells CASSTGTGGWGETQYF. DNA of the CDR3: TGTGCCAGCAGCACCGGGACAGGGGGCTGGGGGGAGACCCAGTACTTC. The full variable domain, in which reference TRBV28 and TRBJ2-5 provide the parts outside the CDR3, is DVKVTQSSRYLVKRTGEKVFLECVQDMDHENMFWYRQDPGLGLRLIYFSYDVKMKEKGDIPEGYSVSREKKERFSLILESASTNQTSMYLCASSTGTGGWGETQYFGPGTRLLVL.

This clonotype was seen at least ten times. The chain couples TRBV11-2 to TRBJ2-7; 7 bases match TRBD1. Germline V gene data show CDR1 as SGHAT and CDR2 as FQNNGV. The J segment lost 9 bases and the V segment lost 4 bases, leaving 18 bases of the junction unmatched. The CDR3 runs to 16 residues. The CDR3 sequence is CASSSSDEGALSVQYF. The CDR3 DNA is TGTGCCAGCAGCTCCAGCGATGAGGGGGCGTTGTCTGTGCAGTACTTC.

At least ten counts were recorded for this clonotype. This sequence joins TRBV6-1 and TRBJ1-2, with D perhaps TRBD1 (6 bases). The CDR3 totals 13 residues. CDR1 is MNHNS and CDR2 is SASEGT in the germline V gene. Trimming took 7 bases from V and 1 from J, leaving 10 bases between them. For the CDR3, the DNA is TGTGCCAGCAAGTCAGGGGATAACTATGGCTACACCTTC. Protein sequence: CASKSGDNYGYTF.

This clonotype was seen more than once but under ten times. The chain links TRBV30 to TRBJ2-7; D is ambiguous. The length of the CDR3 is 13 residues. The germline V gene encodes CDR1 GTSNPN and CDR2 SVGIG (reference sequence). Trimming pared 1 base from V and 3 bases from J, leaving 10 bases between. CDR3 bases: TGTGCCTGGAGTGACTACTCTATCTACGAGCAGTACTTC. It yields the protein CAWSDYSIYEQYF.

This clonotype was counted many times. The chain couples TRBV6-1 to TRBJ2-7; 10 bases match TRBD1. The CDR3 extends over 14 amino acids. The germline V gene has CDR1 MNHNS and CDR2 SASEGT. V trimming: 7 bases; J trimming: 3 bases; junction bases outside the gene matches: 6. The DNA for the CDR3 is TGTGCCAGCAACCGGGACAGGGGCCTCTACGAGCAGTACTTC. Protein sequence: CASNRDRGLYEQYF.

In this sample, this clonotype turned up many times. The chain is built from TRBV3-1 and TRBJ2-5; possibly TRBD1 for D (6 bases). Germline CDR1 is LGHDT and CDR2 is YNNKEL (reference sequence). V was shortened by 1 base and J by 2 bases, with 11 bases between the two germline ends. The CDR3 totals 15 residues. As DNA, the CDR3 is TGTGCCAGCAGCCAAGGACCGACAGGTCAAGAGACCCAGTACTTC. Translation gives CASSQGPTGQETQYF.

This clonotype was picked up many times. V and J are TRBV12-3 or TRBV12-4 and TRBJ1-2; maybe TRBD1 (5 bases). CDR3 size: 13 residues. Trimming left V 6 bases short and J 8 bases short, with 16 bases between. In DNA form, the CDR3 reads TGTGCCAGCAGCCTAGGGGAGGGACGGGGCTACACCTTC. Its translation: CASSLGEGRGYTF.

CDR3 region: CASSLAPTRTEQETQYF. CDR3 nucleotide sequence: TGTGCCAGCAGCTTAGCCCCTACCCGGACAGAACAAGAGACCCAGTACTTC. The V gene is TRBV7-9, the J gene TRBJ2-5; tentatively, D is TRBD1 (6 bases). V dropped 0 bases and J dropped 2 bases, with 16 bases sitting between them. Germline CDR1 SEHNR, CDR2 FQNEAQ (reference sequence). CDR3 size: 17 residues.